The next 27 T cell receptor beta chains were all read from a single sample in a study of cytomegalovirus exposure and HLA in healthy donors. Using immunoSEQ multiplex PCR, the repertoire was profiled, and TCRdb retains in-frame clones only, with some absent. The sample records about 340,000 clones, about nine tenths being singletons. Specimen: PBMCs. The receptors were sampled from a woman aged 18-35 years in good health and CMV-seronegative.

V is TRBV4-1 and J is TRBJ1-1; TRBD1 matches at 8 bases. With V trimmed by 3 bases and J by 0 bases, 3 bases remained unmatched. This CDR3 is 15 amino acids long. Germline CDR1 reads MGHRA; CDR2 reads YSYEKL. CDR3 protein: CASSQRDRMNTEAFF. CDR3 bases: TGCGCCAGCAGCCAGCGGGACAGGATGAACACTGAAGCTTTCTTT.

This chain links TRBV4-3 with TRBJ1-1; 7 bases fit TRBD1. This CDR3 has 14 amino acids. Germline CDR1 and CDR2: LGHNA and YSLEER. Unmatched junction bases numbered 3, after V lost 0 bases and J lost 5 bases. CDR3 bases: TGCGCCAGCAGCCAAGATGGCAGGGGGACTGAAGCTTTCTTT. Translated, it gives CASSQDGRGTEAFF.

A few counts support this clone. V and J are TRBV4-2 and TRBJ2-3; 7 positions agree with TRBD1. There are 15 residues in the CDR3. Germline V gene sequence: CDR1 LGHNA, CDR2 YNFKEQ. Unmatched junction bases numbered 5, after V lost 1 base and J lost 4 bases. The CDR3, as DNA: TGTGCCAGCAGCCAAGGGGGACAGTTCCCAGATACGCAGTATTTT. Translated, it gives CASSQGGQFPDTQYF.

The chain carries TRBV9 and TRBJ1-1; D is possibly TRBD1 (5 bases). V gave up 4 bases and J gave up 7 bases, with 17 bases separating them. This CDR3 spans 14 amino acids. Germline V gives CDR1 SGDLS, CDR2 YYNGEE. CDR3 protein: CASSSGLGGHEAFF. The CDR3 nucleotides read TGTGCCAGCAGCTCCGGTTTAGGTGGACATGAAGCTTTCTTT.

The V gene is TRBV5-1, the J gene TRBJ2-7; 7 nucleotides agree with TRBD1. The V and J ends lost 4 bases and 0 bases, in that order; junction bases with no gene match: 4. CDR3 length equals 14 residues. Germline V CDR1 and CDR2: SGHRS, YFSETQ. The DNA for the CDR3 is TGCGCCAGCAGCGGGGACAGTTACTCCTACGAGCAGTACTTC. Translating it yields CASSGDSYSYEQYF.

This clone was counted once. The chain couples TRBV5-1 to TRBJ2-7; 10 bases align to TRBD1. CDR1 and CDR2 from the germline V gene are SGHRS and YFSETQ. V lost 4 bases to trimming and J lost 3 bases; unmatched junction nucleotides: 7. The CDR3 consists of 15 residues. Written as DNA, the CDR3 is TGCGCCAGCAGCGAGTCGACAGGGGGCCTCTACGAGCAGTACTTC. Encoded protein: CASSESTGGLYEQYF. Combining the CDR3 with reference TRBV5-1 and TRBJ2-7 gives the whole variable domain KAGVTQTPRYLIKTRGQQVTLSCSPISGHRSVSWYQQTPGQGLQFLFEYFSETQRNKGNFPGRFSGRQFSNSRSEMNVSTLELGDSALYLCASSESTGGLYEQYFGPGTRLTVT.

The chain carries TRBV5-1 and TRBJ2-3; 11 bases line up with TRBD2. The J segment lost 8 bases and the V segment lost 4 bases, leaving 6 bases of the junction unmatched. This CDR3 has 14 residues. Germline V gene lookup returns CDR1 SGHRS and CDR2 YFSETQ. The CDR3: CASSPGTSGFTQYF. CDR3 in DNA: TGCGCCAGCAGCCCCGGGACTAGCGGTTTTACGCAGTATTTT.

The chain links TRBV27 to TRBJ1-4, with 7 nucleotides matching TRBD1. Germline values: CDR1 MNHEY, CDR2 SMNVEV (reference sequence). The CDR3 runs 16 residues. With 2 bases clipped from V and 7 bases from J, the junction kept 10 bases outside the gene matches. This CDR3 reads CASSLGRQGIAEKLFF. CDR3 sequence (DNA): TGTGCCAGCAGTTTAGGGAGACAGGGAATCGCTGAAAAACTGTTTTTT.

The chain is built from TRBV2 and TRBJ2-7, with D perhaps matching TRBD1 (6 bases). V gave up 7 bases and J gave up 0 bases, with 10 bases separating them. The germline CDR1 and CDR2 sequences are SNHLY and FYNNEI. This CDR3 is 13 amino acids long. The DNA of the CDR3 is TGTGCCAGCACCCGGGACACCTCCTACGAGCAGTACTTC. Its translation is CASTRDTSYEQYF.

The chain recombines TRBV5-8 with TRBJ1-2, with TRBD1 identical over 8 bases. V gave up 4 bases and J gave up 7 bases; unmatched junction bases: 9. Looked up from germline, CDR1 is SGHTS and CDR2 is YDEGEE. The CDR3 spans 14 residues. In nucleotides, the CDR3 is TGTGCCAGCAGCAGATCAGGGGGCTACGGTGGCTACACCTTC. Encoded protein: CASSRSGGYGGYTF.

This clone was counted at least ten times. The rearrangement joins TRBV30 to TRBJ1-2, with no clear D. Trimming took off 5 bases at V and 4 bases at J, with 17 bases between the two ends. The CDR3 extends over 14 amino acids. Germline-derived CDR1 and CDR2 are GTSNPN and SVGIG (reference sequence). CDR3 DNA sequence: TGTGCCTGGGGCAAGAAGAACACCGTCTATGGCTACACCTTC. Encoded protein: CAWGKKNTVYGYTF.

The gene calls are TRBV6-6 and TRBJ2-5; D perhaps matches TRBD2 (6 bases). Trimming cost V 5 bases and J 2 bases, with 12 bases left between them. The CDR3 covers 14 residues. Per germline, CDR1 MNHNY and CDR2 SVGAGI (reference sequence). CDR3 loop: CASSPGTYQETQYF. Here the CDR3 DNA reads TGTGCCAGCAGTCCCGGGACTTATCAAGAGACCCAGTACTTC.

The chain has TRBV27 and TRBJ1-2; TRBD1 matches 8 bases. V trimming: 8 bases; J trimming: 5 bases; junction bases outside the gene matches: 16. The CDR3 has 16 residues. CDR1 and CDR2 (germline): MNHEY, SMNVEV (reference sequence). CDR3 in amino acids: CASGAGQGALIYGYTF. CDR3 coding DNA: TGTGCCAGCGGGGCGGGGCAGGGGGCCCTCATTTATGGCTACACCTTC.

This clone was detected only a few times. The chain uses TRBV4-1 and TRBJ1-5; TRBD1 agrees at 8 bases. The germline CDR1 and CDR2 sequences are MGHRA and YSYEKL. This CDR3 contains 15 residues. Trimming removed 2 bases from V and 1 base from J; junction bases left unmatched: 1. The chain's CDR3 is CASSQQGASNQPQHF. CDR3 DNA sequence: TGCGCCAGCAGCCAACAGGGGGCCAGCAATCAGCCCCAGCATTTT.

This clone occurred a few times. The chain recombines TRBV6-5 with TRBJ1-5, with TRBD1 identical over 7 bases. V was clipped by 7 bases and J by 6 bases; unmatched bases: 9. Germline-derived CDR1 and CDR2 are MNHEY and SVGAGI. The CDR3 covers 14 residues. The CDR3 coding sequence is TGTGCCAGCAACAACGAGGGGGCAGGTCAGCCCCAGCATTTT. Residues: CASNNEGAGQPQHF.

This chain's CDR3 is CASSVGTRGTEAFF. The CDR3, as DNA: TGTGCCAGCAGCGTCGGGACTCGGGGGACTGAAGCTTTCTTT. The chain is built from TRBV2 and TRBJ1-1, with D tentatively TRBD1 (5 bases). V shed 6 bases and J shed 5 bases, with 16 bases lying between them. This CDR3 has 14 amino acids. In germline, CDR1 is SNHLY, CDR2 FYNNEI.

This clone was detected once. The CDR3 DNA reads TGTGCCAGCAGTTTAATTGGTCGCGGCAGGGGCAGCTATGGCTACACCTTC. Its protein is CASSLIGRGRGSYGYTF. The chain has TRBV28 and TRBJ1-2; D is perhaps TRBD1 (6 bases). Germline CDR1 and CDR2: MDHEN and SYDVKM. The CDR3 runs 17 residues. V was pared by 2 bases and J by 4 bases, with 20 bases between.

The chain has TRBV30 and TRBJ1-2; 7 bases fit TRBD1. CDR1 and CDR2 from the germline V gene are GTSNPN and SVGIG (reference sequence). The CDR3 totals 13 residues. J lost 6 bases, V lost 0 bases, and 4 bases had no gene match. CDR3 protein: CAWSVTGEDGYTF. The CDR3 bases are TGTGCCTGGAGTGTAACAGGGGAGGATGGCTACACCTTC.

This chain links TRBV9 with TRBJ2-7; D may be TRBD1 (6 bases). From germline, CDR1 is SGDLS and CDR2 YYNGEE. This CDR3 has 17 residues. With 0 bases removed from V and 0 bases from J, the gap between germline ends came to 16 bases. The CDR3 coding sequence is TGTGCCAGCAGCGTAGGGAGCCTTGGACAGACCTCCTACGAGCAGTACTTC. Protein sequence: CASSVGSLGQTSYEQYF.

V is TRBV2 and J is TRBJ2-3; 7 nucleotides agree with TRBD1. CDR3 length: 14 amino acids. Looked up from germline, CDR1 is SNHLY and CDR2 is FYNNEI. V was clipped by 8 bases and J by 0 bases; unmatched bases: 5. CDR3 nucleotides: TGTGCCAGCCAATTACAGGGGAGCACAGATACGCAGTATTTT. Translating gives CASQLQGSTDTQYF.

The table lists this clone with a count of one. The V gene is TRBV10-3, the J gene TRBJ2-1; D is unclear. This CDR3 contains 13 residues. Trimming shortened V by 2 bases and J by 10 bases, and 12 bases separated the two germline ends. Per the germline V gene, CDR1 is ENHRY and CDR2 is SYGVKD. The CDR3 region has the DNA TGTGCCATCAGTGAGAGAGGAGTTGTGGAGCAGTTCTTC. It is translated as CAISERGVVEQFF.

The CDR3, as DNA: TGTGCCAGCAGATCCGGGACAGGGGGATTAAATGGCTACACCTTC. This encodes CASRSGTGGLNGYTF. V and J are TRBV6-5 and TRBJ1-2; 11 bases match TRBD1. The CDR3 is made up of 15 amino acids. Per germline, CDR1 MNHEY and CDR2 SVGAGI. Germline trimming cut 6 bases from V and 6 bases from J; bases unmatched to any gene: 9.

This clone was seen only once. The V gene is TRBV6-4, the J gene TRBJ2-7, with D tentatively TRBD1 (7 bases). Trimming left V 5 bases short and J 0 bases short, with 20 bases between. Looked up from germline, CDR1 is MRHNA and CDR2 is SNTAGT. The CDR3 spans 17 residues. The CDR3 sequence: CASSPFRGDSSSYEQYF. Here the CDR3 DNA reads TGTGCCAGCAGTCCCTTCAGGGGGGACAGTAGCTCCTACGAGCAGTACTTC.

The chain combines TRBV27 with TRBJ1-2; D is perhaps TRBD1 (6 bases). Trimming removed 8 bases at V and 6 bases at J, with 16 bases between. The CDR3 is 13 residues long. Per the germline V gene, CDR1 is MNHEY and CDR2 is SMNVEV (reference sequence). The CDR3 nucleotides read TGTGCCAGCGGAAAGCGGGGGGCCGATGGCTACACCTTC. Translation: CASGKRGADGYTF.

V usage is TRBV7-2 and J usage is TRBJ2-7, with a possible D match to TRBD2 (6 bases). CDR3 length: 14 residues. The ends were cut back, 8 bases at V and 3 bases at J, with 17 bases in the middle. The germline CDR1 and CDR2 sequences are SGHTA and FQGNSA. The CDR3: CASGLSHTDYEQYF. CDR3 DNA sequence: TGTGCCAGCGGACTATCCCATACCGACTACGAGCAGTACTTC.

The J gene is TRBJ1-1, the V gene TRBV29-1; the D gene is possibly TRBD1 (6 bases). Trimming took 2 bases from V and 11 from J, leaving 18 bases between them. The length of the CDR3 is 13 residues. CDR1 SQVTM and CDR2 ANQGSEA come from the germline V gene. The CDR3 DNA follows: TGCAGCGTTGAACGCAGGACAGACCCTCGGGCTTTCTTT. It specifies CSVERRTDPRAFF.

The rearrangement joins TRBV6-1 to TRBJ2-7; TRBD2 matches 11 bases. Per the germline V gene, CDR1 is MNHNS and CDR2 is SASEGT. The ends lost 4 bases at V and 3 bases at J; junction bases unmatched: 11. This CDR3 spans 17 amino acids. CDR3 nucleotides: TGTGCCAGCAGTGTAGTGGGGGGACTAGCGGACTTCTACGAGCAGTACTTC. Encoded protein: CASSVVGGLADFYEQYF.